These 18 T cell receptor beta chains originate from one sample sequenced in a study of T cell responses to AZD1222 COVID-19 vaccine. The table came from immunoSEQ multiplex PCR; TCRdb's copy has only in-frame clones and leaves some out. The table includes about 140,000 clones, 92% detected once. The specimen comprised peripheral blood, sampled on day 0 of AZD1222 vaccination. The receptors were sampled from an adult in good health.

V gene TRBV6-5 combines with J gene TRBJ1-2; 9 nucleotides match TRBD1. With 6 bases clipped from V and 7 bases from J, the junction kept 6 bases outside the gene matches. The CDR3 runs 13 residues. Germline CDR1 MNHEY, CDR2 SVGAGI. The CDR3 reads CASSDWTGVGYTF. DNA of the CDR3: TGTGCCAGCAGCGATTGGACAGGGGTTGGCTACACCTTC.

The chain has TRBV7-9 and TRBJ1-2; TRBD1 agrees at 7 bases. Trimming took 3 bases from V and 4 from J; bases not matched to a gene: 8. Looked up from germline, CDR1 is SEHNR and CDR2 is FQNEAQ (reference sequence). The CDR3 is made up of 15 amino acids. CDR3 in amino acids: CASSFGEQGLYGYTF. For the CDR3, the DNA is TGTGCCAGCAGCTTTGGGGAACAGGGGCTCTATGGCTACACCTTC.

This clone has a single count. J is TRBJ2-7 and V is TRBV5-6, with D perhaps TRBD1 or TRBD2 (6 bases each). Germline lookup yields CDR1 SGHDT and CDR2 YYEEEE. Trimming took 0 bases from V and 5 from J, leaving 15 bases between them. CDR3 length: 15 residues. The CDR3 DNA reads as TGTGCCAGCAGCTTGGCGGGGGCGCTGAGCCACGAGCAGTACTTC. It encodes CASSLAGALSHEQYF. The variable domain in full, completed from reference TRBV5-6 and TRBJ2-7, reads DAGVTQSPTHLIKTRGQQVTLRCSPKSGHDTVSWYQQALGQGPQFIFQYYEEEERQRGNFPDRFSGHQFPNYSSELNVNALLLGDSALYLCASSLAGALSHEQYFGPGTRLTVT.

This chain connects TRBV5-1 to TRBJ2-7, with D possibly TRBD1 on 6 matching bases. Germline-derived CDR1 and CDR2 are SGHRS and YFSETQ. Trimming took off 3 bases at V and 0 bases at J, with 16 bases between the two ends. The CDR3 covers 16 residues. CDR3 residues: CASSSPPGQNSYEQYF. The CDR3 DNA is TGCGCCAGCAGCTCTCCCCCGGGACAAAACTCCTACGAGCAGTACTTC.

The V call is TRBV3-1 (or the pseudogene TRBV3-2), the J call TRBJ2-4; D is perhaps TRBD2 (5 bases). The germline CDR1 and CDR2 sequences are LGHDT and YNNKEL (reference sequence). V gave up 6 bases and J gave up 8 bases, with 11 bases separating them. The length of the CDR3 is 12 residues. The CDR3 loop reads CASRSNGDIQYF. The CDR3 region has the DNA TGTGCCAGCAGGTCCAACGGGGACATTCAGTACTTC.

The chain has TRBV3-1 (or the pseudogene TRBV3-2) and TRBJ1-1; TRBD1 might be the D (5 bases). CDR1 LGHDT and CDR2 YNNKEL come from the germline V gene (reference sequence). The CDR3 is made up of 17 amino acids. The V and J ends lost 1 base and 6 bases respectively, with 21 bases between them. Here the CDR3 reads CASSQGHGGRGYAEAFF. The CDR3 DNA reads as TGTGCCAGCAGCCAAGGTCACGGGGGTCGGGGTTACGCTGAAGCTTTCTTT.

The rearrangement joins TRBV6-4 to TRBJ1-4; D unresolved. Trimming took off 3 bases at V and 8 bases at J, with 10 bases between the two ends. This CDR3 spans 13 amino acids. From germline, CDR1 is MRHNA and CDR2 SNTAGT. The CDR3 DNA is TGTGCCAGCAGTGAACAGTCTGGGGAAAAACTGTTTTTT. Protein sequence: CASSEQSGEKLFF.

V and J are TRBV11-3 and TRBJ2-1; D uncertain. Trimming took 5 bases from V and 8 from J, leaving 10 bases between them. The CDR3 is 12 residues long. Per the germline V gene, CDR1 is SGHNT and CDR2 is YENEEA. The CDR3 region is CASSPNSDEQFF. The CDR3, as DNA: TGTGCCAGCAGCCCAAACTCGGATGAGCAGTTCTTC.

There are a few counts of this clone. V gene TRBV6-1 combines with J gene TRBJ1-6, with D perhaps TRBD1 (5 bases). The V end was cut by 2 bases, the J end by 0 bases, with 8 bases between. The length of the CDR3 is 16 residues. Germline V gives CDR1 MNHNS, CDR2 SASEGT. In nucleotides, the CDR3 is TGTGCCAGCAGTGAATGGGGGAGCTCCTATAATTCACCCCTCCACTTT. Residues: CASSEWGSSYNSPLHF.

This chain uses TRBV2 with TRBJ1-1, with D uncertain. In germline, CDR1 is SNHLY, CDR2 FYNNEI. Between the trimmed V and J ends, which lost 5 bases and 0 bases, there was a span of 7 bases. This CDR3 has 13 residues. The CDR3 region is CASSRNMNTEAFF. CDR3 coding DNA: TGTGCCAGCAGTCGGAACATGAACACTGAAGCTTTCTTT. The full variable domain, in which reference TRBV2 and TRBJ1-1 provide the parts outside the CDR3, is EPEVTQTPSHQVTQMGQEVILRCVPISNHLYFYWYRQILGQKVEFLVSFYNNEISEKSEIFDDQFSVERPDGSNFTLKIRSTKLEDSAMYFCASSRNMNTEAFFGQGTRLTVV.

This clone showed up just once. This rearrangement joins TRBV18 to TRBJ2-7; 9 bases agree with TRBD1. The CDR3 sequence is 14 residues long. The V gene's germline CDR1 is KGHSH and CDR2 LQKENI. V gave up 3 bases and J gave up 4 bases; unmatched junction bases: 4. Written as DNA, the CDR3 is TGTGCCAGCTCACCCCCGGACAGGGGATACGAGCAGTACTTC. It translates to CASSPPDRGYEQYF.

The rearrangement links TRBV7-2 to TRBJ2-5, with 11 bases aligning to TRBD2. J was trimmed by 1 base and V by 1 base; bases with no gene match: 5. CDR1 is SGHTA and CDR2 is FQGNSA in the germline V gene. The CDR3 is made up of 17 amino acids. CDR3 region: CASSLGVGLAAQETQYF. DNA for the CDR3: TGTGCCAGCAGCTTAGGGGTGGGACTAGCGGCCCAAGAGACCCAGTACTTC.

The V gene is TRBV4-1, the J gene TRBJ1-3; no reliable D call. The CDR3 totals 14 residues. CDR1 is MGHRA, CDR2 YSYEKL, per germline. Trimming took 3 bases from V and 2 from J, leaving 8 bases between them. The CDR3: CASSQPLTGNTIYF. CDR3 DNA sequence: TGCGCCAGCAGCCAGCCCTTAACTGGAAACACCATATATTTT.

V usage is TRBV2 and J usage is TRBJ1-2; D not certain. The CDR3 spans 16 residues. In germline, CDR1 is SNHLY, CDR2 FYNNEI. Between the trimmed V and J ends, which lost 6 bases and 0 bases, there was a span of 17 bases. CDR3 DNA: TGTGCCAGCAGCGTAGCTCGTCCCATTGCTAACTATGGCTACACCTTC. This codes for CASSVARPIANYGYTF.

The V gene is TRBV28, the J gene TRBJ1-4; possible D gene TRBD1, 6 bases. V shed 6 bases and J shed 4 bases, with 15 bases lying between them. Germline CDR1 is MDHEN and CDR2 is SYDVKM. CDR3 length: 15 residues. CDR3 residues: CASRFGGWDNEKLFF. The CDR3 DNA reads TGTGCCAGCAGGTTCGGGGGCTGGGATAATGAAAAACTGTTTTTT.

This rearrangement joins TRBV5-4 to TRBJ1-1; no clear D. The CDR3 is made up of 14 amino acids. Deletions cut 4 bases from V and 1 base from J, with 11 bases between. Germline assignment: CDR1 SGHNT and CDR2 YYREEE (reference sequence). The CDR3 nucleotides are TGTGCCAGCAGCCGTGTCACGCAGAACACTGAAGCTTTCTTT. Protein: CASSRVTQNTEAFF.

The chain recombines TRBV2 with TRBJ2-1; D remains unclear. V lost 4 bases to trimming and J lost 9 bases, with 10 bases between them. Germline V gives CDR1 SNHLY, CDR2 FYNNEI. The CDR3 has 12 residues. The CDR3 DNA reads TGTGCCAGCAGTGCGTGGCGTGGTGAGCAGTTCTTC. Residues: CASSAWRGEQFF.

The J gene is TRBJ2-7, the V gene TRBV28; D not certain. The germline V gene encodes CDR1 MDHEN and CDR2 SYDVKM. The CDR3 contains 13 residues. Trimming removed 4 bases at V and 0 bases at J, with 7 bases between. The CDR3 nucleotides read TGTGCCAGCAGTTCACGGAACTCCTACGAGCAGTACTTC. This codes for CASSSRNSYEQYF.